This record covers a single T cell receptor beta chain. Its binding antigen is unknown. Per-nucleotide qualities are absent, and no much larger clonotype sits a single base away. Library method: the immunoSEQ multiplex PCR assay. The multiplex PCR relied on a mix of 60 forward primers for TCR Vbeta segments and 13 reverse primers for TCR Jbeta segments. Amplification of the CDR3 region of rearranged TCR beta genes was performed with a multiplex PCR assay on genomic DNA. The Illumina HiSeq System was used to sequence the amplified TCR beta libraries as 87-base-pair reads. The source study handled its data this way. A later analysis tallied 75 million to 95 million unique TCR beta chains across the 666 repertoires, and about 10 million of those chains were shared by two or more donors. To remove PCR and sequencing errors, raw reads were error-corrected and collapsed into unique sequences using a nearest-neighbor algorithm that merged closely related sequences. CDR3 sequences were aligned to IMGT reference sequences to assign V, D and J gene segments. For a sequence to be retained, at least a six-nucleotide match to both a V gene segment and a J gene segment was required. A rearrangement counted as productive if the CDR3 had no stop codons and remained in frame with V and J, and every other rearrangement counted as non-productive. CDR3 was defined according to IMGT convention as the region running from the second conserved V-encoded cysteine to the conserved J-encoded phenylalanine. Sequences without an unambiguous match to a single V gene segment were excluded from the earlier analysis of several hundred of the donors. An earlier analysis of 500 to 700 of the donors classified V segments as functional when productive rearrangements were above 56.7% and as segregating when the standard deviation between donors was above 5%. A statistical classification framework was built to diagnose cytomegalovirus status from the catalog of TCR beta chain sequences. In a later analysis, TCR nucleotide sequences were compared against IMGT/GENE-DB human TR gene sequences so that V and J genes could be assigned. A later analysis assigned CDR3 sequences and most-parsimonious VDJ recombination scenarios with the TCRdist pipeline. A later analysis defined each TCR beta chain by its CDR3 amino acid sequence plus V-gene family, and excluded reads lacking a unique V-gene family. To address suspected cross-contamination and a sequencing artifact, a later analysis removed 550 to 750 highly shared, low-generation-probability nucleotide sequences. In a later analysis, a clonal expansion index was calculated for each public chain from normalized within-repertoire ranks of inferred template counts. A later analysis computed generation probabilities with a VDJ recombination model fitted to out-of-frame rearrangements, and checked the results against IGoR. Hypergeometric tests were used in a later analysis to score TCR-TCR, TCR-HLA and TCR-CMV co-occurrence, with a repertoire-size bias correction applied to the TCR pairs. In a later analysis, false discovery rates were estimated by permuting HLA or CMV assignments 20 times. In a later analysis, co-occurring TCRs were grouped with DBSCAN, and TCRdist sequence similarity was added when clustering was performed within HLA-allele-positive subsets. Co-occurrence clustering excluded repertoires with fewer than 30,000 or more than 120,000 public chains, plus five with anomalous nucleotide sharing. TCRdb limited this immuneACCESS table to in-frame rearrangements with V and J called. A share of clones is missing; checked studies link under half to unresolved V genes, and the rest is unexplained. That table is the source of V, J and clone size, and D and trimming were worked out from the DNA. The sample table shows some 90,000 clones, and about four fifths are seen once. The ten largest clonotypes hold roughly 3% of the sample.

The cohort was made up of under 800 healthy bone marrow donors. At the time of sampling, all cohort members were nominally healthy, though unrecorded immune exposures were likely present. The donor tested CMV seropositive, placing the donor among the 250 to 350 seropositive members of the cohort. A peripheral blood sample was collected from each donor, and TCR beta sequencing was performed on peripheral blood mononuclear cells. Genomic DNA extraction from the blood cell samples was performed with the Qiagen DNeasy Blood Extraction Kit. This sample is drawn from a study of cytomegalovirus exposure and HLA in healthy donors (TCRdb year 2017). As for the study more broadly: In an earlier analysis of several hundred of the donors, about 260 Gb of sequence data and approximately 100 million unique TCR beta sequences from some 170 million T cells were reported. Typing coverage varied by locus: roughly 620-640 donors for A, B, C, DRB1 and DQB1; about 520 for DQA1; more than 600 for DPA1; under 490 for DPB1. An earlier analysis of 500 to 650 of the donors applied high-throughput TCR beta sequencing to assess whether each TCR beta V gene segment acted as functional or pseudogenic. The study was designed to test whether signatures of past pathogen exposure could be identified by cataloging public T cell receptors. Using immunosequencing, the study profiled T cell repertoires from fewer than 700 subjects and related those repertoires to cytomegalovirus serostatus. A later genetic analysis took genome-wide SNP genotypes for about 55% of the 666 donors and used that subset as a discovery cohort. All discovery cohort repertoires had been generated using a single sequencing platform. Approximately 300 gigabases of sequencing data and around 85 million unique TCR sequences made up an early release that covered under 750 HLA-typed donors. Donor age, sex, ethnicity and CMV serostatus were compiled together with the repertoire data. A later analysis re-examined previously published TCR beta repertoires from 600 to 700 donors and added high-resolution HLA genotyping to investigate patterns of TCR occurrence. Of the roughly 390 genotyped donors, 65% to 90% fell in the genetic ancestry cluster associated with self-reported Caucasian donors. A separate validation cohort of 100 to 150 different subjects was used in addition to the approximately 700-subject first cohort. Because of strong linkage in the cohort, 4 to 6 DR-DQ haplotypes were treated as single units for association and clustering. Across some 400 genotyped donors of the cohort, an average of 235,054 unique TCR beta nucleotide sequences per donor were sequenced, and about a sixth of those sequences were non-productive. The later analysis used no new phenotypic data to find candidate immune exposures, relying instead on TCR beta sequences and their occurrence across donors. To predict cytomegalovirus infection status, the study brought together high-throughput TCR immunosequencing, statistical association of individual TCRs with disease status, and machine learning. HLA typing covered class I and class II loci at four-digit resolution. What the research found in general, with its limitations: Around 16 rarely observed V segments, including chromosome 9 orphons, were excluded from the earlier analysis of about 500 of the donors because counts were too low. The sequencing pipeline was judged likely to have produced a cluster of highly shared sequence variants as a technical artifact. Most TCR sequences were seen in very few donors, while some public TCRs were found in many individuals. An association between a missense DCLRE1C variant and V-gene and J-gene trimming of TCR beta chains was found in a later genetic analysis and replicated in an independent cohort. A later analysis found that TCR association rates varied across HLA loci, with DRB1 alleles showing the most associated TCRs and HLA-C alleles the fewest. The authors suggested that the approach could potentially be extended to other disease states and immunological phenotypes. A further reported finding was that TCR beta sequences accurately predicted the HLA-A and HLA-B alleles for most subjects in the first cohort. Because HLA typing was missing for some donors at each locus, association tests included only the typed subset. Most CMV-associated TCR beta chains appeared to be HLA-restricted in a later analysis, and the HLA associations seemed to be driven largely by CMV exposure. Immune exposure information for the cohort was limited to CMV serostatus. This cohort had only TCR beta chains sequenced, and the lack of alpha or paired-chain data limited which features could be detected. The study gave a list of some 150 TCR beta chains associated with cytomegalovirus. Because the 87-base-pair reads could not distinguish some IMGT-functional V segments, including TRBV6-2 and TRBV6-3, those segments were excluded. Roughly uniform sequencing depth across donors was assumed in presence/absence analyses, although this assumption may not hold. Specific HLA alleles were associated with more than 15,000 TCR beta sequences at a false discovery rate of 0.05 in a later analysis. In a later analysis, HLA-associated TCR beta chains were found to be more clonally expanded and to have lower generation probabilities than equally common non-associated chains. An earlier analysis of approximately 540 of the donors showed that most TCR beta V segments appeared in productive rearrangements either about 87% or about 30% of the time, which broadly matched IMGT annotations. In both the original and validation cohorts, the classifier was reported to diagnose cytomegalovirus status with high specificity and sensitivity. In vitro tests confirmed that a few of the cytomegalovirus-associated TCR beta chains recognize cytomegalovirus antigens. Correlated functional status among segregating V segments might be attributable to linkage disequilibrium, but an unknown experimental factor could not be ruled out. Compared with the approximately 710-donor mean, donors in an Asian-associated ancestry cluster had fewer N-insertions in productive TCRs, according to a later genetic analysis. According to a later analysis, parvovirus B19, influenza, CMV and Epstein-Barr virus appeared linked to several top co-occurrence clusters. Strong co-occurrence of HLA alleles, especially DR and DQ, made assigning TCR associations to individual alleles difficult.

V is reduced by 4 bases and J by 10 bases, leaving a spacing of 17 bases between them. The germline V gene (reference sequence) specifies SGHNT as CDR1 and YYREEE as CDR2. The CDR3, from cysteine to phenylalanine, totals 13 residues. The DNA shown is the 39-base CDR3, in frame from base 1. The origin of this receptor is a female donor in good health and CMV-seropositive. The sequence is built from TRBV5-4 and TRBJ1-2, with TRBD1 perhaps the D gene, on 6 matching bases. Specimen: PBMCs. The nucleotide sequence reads TGTGCCAGCAGCCTACAGGGAAGGCACGACTACACCTTC. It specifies CASSLQGRHDYTF.